This passage covers 26 T cell receptor beta chains from one sample sequenced in a study of identical twins. TCRdb fed the 5' RACE reads into MiXCR, producing one record per CDR3 protein. This sample has 200,000 or so distinct CDR3 sequences; about 7.5% occur once, and the top ten carry 1.9%. This sample also appeared in a second study, on yellow fever vaccine responses in identical twins.

The material sequenced was memory (CD45RO+) T cells sorted from blood. The receptors come from a woman younger than 35 in good health.

The sample holds many counts of this clonotype. The V and J genes are TRBV9 and TRBJ1-1; D possibly corresponds to TRBD1 (6 bases). V lost 0 bases, J lost 7 bases, and 16 bases lay in between. The CDR3 has 15 amino acids. Germline CDR1 reads SGDLS; CDR2 reads YYNGEE. CDR3 nucleotides: TGTGCCAGCAGCGTAGCCCCGGGGGGGCTGGGTGAAGCTTTCTTT. Its translation: CASSVAPGGLGEAFF.

This clonotype was detected ten times or more. The chain has TRBV20-1 and TRBJ2-1; D remains unclear. This CDR3 region has 13 residues. Germline V CDR1 and CDR2: DFQATT, SNEGSKA (reference sequence). Trimming removed 3 bases at V and 4 bases at J, with 10 bases between. This CDR3 reads CSASQLKYNEQFF. The CDR3 DNA follows: TGCAGTGCTAGCCAACTGAAATACAATGAGCAGTTCTTC.

In this sample, this clonotype turned up a few times. The genes are TRBV20-1 and TRBJ2-7; 9 nucleotides match TRBD1. The germline V gene encodes CDR1 DFQATT and CDR2 SNEGSKA (reference sequence). V lost 4 bases to trimming and J lost 5 bases; unmatched junction nucleotides: 9. The CDR3 has 14 residues. The CDR3 nucleotides are TGCAGTGCTAAAACACCGGGACAGGGCCACGAGCAGTACTTC. Its translation is CSAKTPGQGHEQYF.

The chain recombines TRBV20-1 with TRBJ2-5; TRBD2 might be the D (5 bases). CDR3 length: 15 residues. With 6 bases removed from V and 2 bases from J, the gap between germline ends came to 19 bases. The germline V gene encodes CDR1 DFQATT and CDR2 SNEGSKA (reference sequence). In DNA form, the CDR3 reads TGCAGTGCCGAGGGTTTTGAGCGCGGTCAAGAGACCCAGTACTTC. It specifies CSAEGFERGQETQYF.

This clonotype was counted a few times. The V gene is TRBV3-1, the J gene TRBJ2-7; 11 nucleotides align to TRBD2. Germline values: CDR1 LGHDT, CDR2 YNNKEL (reference sequence). The CDR3 contains 16 residues. V trimming: 4 bases; J trimming: 0 bases; junction bases outside the gene matches: 5. The CDR3 nucleotides are TGTGCCAGCAGCCTACTAGCGGGGGTGAACTCCTACGAGCAGTACTTC. Amino acids: CASSLLAGVNSYEQYF.

DNA of the CDR3: TGTGCCAGCAGCTACGTAGCGGGGCGAGATACGCAGTATTTT. This gives the protein CASSYVAGRDTQYF. V is TRBV11-1 and J is TRBJ2-3; 8 positions match TRBD2. V shed 4 bases and J 5 bases; nucleotides not matched to a gene: 5. This CDR3 region has 14 residues. Germline loops: CDR1 SGHAT, CDR2 FQDESV (reference sequence).

This chain joins TRBV12-3 or TRBV12-4 and TRBJ1-5; D not resolved. Trimming cost V 3 bases and J 5 bases, with 8 bases left between them. The CDR3 has 13 residues. CDR3 nucleotides: TGTGCCAGCAGTTTTAGGGAGGATCAGCCCCAGCATTTT. It specifies CASSFREDQPQHF.

The chain has TRBV24-1 and TRBJ1-2; D is perhaps TRBD1 (5 bases). The V gene's germline CDR1 is KGHDR and CDR2 SFDVKD. Trimming cost V 5 bases and J 4 bases, with 10 bases left between them. This CDR3 contains 13 residues. This CDR3 is CATSAQGGYGYTF. CDR3 nucleotides: TGTGCCACCAGTGCCCAGGGAGGCTATGGCTACACCTTC.

The J gene is TRBJ2-5, the V gene TRBV3-1, with a possible D match to TRBD1 (6 bases). CDR1 LGHDT and CDR2 YNNKEL come from the germline V gene (reference sequence). Trimming stripped 1 base from V and 1 base from J, with 13 bases between. This CDR3 has 16 amino acids. The CDR3 nucleotides are TGTGCCAGCAGCCAAGTTTCCCAGGGGTCCCAAGAGACCCAGTACTTC. Encoded protein: CASSQVSQGSQETQYF.

This clonotype appeared many times. The chain has TRBV28 and TRBJ2-2; D not certain. The germline V gene encodes CDR1 MDHEN and CDR2 SYDVKM. The CDR3 has 11 residues. Trimming left V 5 bases short and J 7 bases short, with 5 bases between. CDR3 nucleotides: TGTGCCAGCAGTCACAGCGGGGAGCTGTTTTTT. Translation: CASSHSGELFF.

This clonotype was picked up many times. The CDR3 DNA is TGTGCCAGCACCCGGACCGCGTTGAACACTGAAGCTTTCTTT. It specifies CASTRTALNTEAFF. The V call is TRBV28, the J call TRBJ1-1; D is uncertain. The CDR3 consists of 14 residues. Germline V lookup: CDR1 MDHEN, CDR2 SYDVKM. V gave up 7 bases and J gave up 0 bases, with 12 bases separating them.

The table lists this clonotype with many counts. The V gene is TRBV7-2, the J gene TRBJ2-3, with 10 bases matching TRBD2. The length of the CDR3 is 15 residues. Trimming removed 3 bases from V and 8 bases from J; junction bases left unmatched: 8. Germline loops: CDR1 SGHTA, CDR2 FQGNSA. CDR3 coding DNA: TGTGCCAGCAGCTTTCGAGCGGGGGGGCGGGGTACGCAGTATTTT. Protein sequence: CASSFRAGGRGTQYF. The whole variable domain, remainder taken from reference TRBV7-2 and TRBJ2-3, is GAGVSQSPSNKVTEKGKDVELRCDPISGHTALYWYRQSLGQGLEFLIYFQGNSAPDKSGLPSDRFSAERTGGSVSTLTIQRTQQEDSAVYLCASSFRAGGRGTQYFGPGTRLTVL.

J is TRBJ1-6 and V is TRBV20-1; TRBD1 aligns across 7 bases. Trimming at V came to 1 base and at J to 8 bases, leaving 8 bases not matched to a gene. This CDR3 region has 15 residues. Germline CDR1 DFQATT, CDR2 SNEGSKA (reference sequence). The CDR3 bases are TGCAGTGCTAGAGTCGCCGACAGGGACTATTCACCCCTCCACTTT. Translation: CSARVADRDYSPLHF.

This clonotype appeared a few times. The chain is built from TRBV2 and TRBJ2-5; possible D gene TRBD2, 6 bases. V lost 0 bases to trimming and J lost 3 bases, with 14 bases between them. Germline values: CDR1 SNHLY, CDR2 FYNNEI. The CDR3 sequence is 16 residues long. CDR3 nucleotides: TGTGCCAGCAGTGAAGCCACCCGACTAGGGGAAGAGACCCAGTACTTC. Translation: CASSEATRLGEETQYF. Complete variable domain (other parts from reference TRBV2 and TRBJ2-5): EPEVTQTPSHQVTQMGQEVILRCVPISNHLYFYWYRQILGQKVEFLVSFYNNEISEKSEIFDDQFSVERPDGSNFTLKIRSTKLEDSAMYFCASSEATRLGEETQYFGPGTRLLVL.

In its sample, this clonotype was seen many times. For the CDR3, the DNA is TGCAGCGCTGCAACGACTAGCGGGGTTACGCAGTATTTT. Protein sequence: CSAATTSGVTQYF. The chain is built from TRBV29-1 and TRBJ2-3; 11 nucleotides match TRBD2. V lost 7 bases to trimming and J lost 8 bases; unmatched junction nucleotides: 8. CDR1 is SQVTM, CDR2 ANQGSEA, per germline. The length of the CDR3 is 13 residues.

The table lists this clonotype with many counts. The chain combines TRBV7-2 with TRBJ2-2, with D perhaps matching TRBD2 (6 bases). The V end was cut by 4 bases, the J end by 9 bases, with 12 bases between. Per the germline V gene, CDR1 is SGHTA and CDR2 is FQGNSA. The CDR3 runs 13 residues. This CDR3 reads CASSSIRERELFF. In nucleotides, the CDR3 is TGTGCCAGCAGCTCCATCCGGGAGCGGGAGCTGTTTTTT.

This clonotype occurred many times. As DNA, the CDR3 is TGTGCCAGCAAAAGAGACAGGGGTTTTTCTTCATATGAGCAGTTCTTC. Residues: CASKRDRGFSSYEQFF. This chain uses TRBV6-1 with TRBJ2-1, with TRBD1 matching over 8 bases. This CDR3 contains 16 residues. The trim removed 7 bases at V and 8 bases at J, leaving 16 bases unmatched. CDR1 MNHNS and CDR2 SASEGT come from the germline V gene.

This clonotype was picked up a small number of times. The CDR3 region has the DNA TGTGCCAGCAGTCTTTCTAGGGCAGGGCAGTTCTTC. Translated, it gives CASSLSRAGQFF. This chain uses TRBV6-2 or TRBV6-3 with TRBJ2-1; no definite D call. V was clipped by 5 bases and J by 12 bases, with 14 bases between them. This CDR3 contains 12 residues. Germline values: CDR1 MNHEY, CDR2 SVGEGT.

This clonotype was seen a few times. This chain uses TRBV20-1 with TRBJ2-5; no clear D gene. The CDR3 runs to 13 residues. The germline V gene encodes CDR1 DFQATT and CDR2 SNEGSKA (reference sequence). The germline V and J ends were trimmed by 8 bases and 7 bases, with 20 bases remaining between them. CDR3 nucleotides: TGCAGTCCTACCTTACCGGGCCTAGGGACCCAGTACTTC. Translated: CSPTLPGLGTQYF.

The rearrangement links TRBV4-3 to TRBJ2-5; no reliable D call. The CDR3 spans 13 residues. Deletions cut 1 base from V and 5 bases from J, with 8 bases between. Germline CDR1 LGHNA, CDR2 YSLEER. This chain's CDR3 is CASSQVFGETQYF. Here the CDR3 DNA reads TGCGCCAGCAGCCAAGTCTTCGGGGAGACCCAGTACTTC.

The chain combines TRBV7-9 with TRBJ2-5; TRBD1 or TRBD2 may be the D gene (5 bases each). CDR1 is SEHNR and CDR2 is FQNEAQ in the germline V gene (reference sequence). The V and J ends lost 5 bases and 4 bases respectively, with 17 bases between them. This CDR3 comprises 15 residues. CDR3 in DNA: TGTGCCAGCAGCCCCTGGGTAGGGGAGACAGAGACCCAGTACTTC. The encoded protein is CASSPWVGETETQYF.

In this sample, this clonotype turned up many times. The V call is TRBV28, the J call TRBJ2-1; 12 bases are a match to TRBD2. The CDR3 spans 18 residues. Germline-derived CDR1 and CDR2 are MDHEN and SYDVKM. Trimming took 4 bases from V and 0 from J; bases not matched to a gene: 7. CDR3 sequence reads: CASSSLTSGRYSYNEQFF. CDR3 in DNA: TGTGCCAGCAGTTCCCTGACTAGCGGGAGATACTCCTACAATGAGCAGTTCTTC.

The V call is TRBV7-2, the J call TRBJ2-2; D might be TRBD1 or TRBD2, each matching 5 bases. The germline V gene encodes CDR1 SGHTA and CDR2 FQGNSA. CDR3 size: 15 residues. V was trimmed by 1 base and J by 5 bases, leaving 11 bases between them. The CDR3 region has the DNA TGTGCCAGCAGCTTAGGGGGGTCTATTACCGGGGAGCTGTTTTTT. Protein sequence: CASSLGGSITGELFF.

The CDR3 DNA is TGCAGTGCAGCCAGATCCGGCGGGAGGTACGAGCAGTACTTC. This codes for CSAARSGGRYEQYF. The genes are TRBV20-1 and TRBJ2-7; TRBD2 aligns across 8 bases. After removal of 6 bases from V and 4 bases from J, the junction contained 11 bases not matched to a gene. Germline V gene data show CDR1 as DFQATT and CDR2 as SNEGSKA (reference sequence). The CDR3 has 14 amino acids.

The genes are TRBV6-5 and TRBJ2-3; no clear D gene. This CDR3 contains 15 residues. Trimming removed 2 bases at V and 4 bases at J, with 13 bases between. Looked up from germline, CDR1 is MNHEY and CDR2 is SVGAGI. The CDR3 sequence: CASSYTPANPDTQYF. As DNA, the CDR3 is TGTGCCAGCAGTTACACCCCGGCGAACCCAGATACGCAGTATTTT.

This clonotype was seen a few times. The genes are TRBV15 and TRBJ2-1, with 7 nucleotides matching TRBD2. Germline trimming cut 7 bases from V and 7 bases from J; bases unmatched to any gene: 7. The V gene's germline CDR1 is LNHNV and CDR2 YYDKDF (reference sequence). There are 13 residues in the CDR3. The CDR3: CATNQRDGNEQFF. CDR3 in DNA: TGTGCCACCAACCAGCGGGATGGGAATGAGCAGTTCTTC.